The TCR beta chain described here comes from a study of T-cell reconstitution after alpha-beta-depleted transplantation in children. Unique molecular identifiers were incorporated when the TCRbeta library was constructed. From the PCR reads, TCRdb called clonotypes with MiXCR, one entry per CDR3 protein. Here the sample spans roughly 300,000 distinct CDR3 sequences, under 13% being singletons. This clonotype was counted only a few times. The clonotype comes from a human donor who donated a stem cell graft to a child with acute lymphoblastic leukemia. Sequenced here: PBMCs from the stem cell graft donor, sampled from the stem cell graft.

CDR3 nucleotides: TGTGCCAGCAGACAGCAGACAGGGATGGGATCCTACGAGCAGTACTTC. This encodes CASRQQTGMGSYEQYF. The rearrangement links TRBV12-3 or TRBV12-4 to TRBJ2-7; the match to TRBD1 covers 7 bases. The CDR3 loop spans 16 amino acids. V trimming: 6 bases; J trimming: 1 base; junction bases outside the gene matches: 12.